The source of this T cell receptor beta chain is a study of technical replicates of blood from four donors. V was clipped by 2 bases and J by 2 bases; unmatched bases: 11. The CDR3 extends over 18 amino acids. Germline lookup yields CDR1 MNHNS and CDR2 SASEGT. TCRdb keeps only in-frame clones here, not all; method: immunoSEQ multiplex PCR. The table shows about 62,000 clones, with roughly 90% occurring only once. Sequencing used PBMCs. This TCR came from a human donor in good health. Some clones in this sample may be carry-over from other donors' samples. The gene calls are TRBV6-1 and TRBJ1-5; 8 nucleotides align to TRBD1. The CDR3 loop reads CASSESRQGPVGNQPQHF. DNA of the CDR3: TGTGCCAGCAGTGAATCGAGACAGGGGCCGGTTGGCAATCAGCCCCAGCATTTT.